The clone carrying this T cell receptor (beta chain) was recorded a few times. Its antigen is as yet unknown. The CDR3 loop spans 20 amino acids. J was trimmed by 4 bases and V by 5 bases; bases with no gene match: 20. Germline CDR1 is SEHNR and CDR2 is FQNEAQ (reference sequence). The data derive from a study of blood T cells in healthy people across ages. Study-wide findings and caveats: Unsorted PBMC input precluded a conclusive naive versus antigen-experienced comparison. TCR beta diversity was tightly associated with the proportion of naive T cells.

The authors extracted at least 5 micrograms of total RNA per sample. It was with a sample-barcoded 5' primer and a J-beta primer mix that a second PCR of roughly 7 to 12 cycles was run. A minimum of 3 million CDR3-containing paired-end reads was obtained for each sample. TCRdb called the 5' RACE reads again in MiXCR, with one record for every CDR3 protein. The sample has hundreds of thousands of distinct CDR3 sequences, about 43% seen once. This receptor was taken from an elderly man in good health. Sequenced sample: blood. The rearrangement links TRBV7-9 to TRBJ1-6; TRBD1 aligns across 7 bases. This chain's CDR3 is CASSASTGNSSRGYNSPLHF. The CDR3 DNA reads TGTGCCAGCAGCGCCTCGACAGGGAACAGCTCGAGGGGGTATAATTCACCCCTCCACTTT.